This T cell receptor delta chain was captured in a study of γδ T cells in repeated Plasmodium falciparum infection. Points on this clone: TCRdb has a much larger clone's protein, which differs at residue 7 from the translation of this DNA, likely because of a read error; what is shown is the protein translated from the DNA.

TCRdb re-processed the multiplex PCR reads via CATT. This repertoire shows 85,000 to 95,000 delta-chain clones, more than 1.4% found once; its top ten account for around 8.1%. This receptor was obtained from a pool of human donors (malaria-infected and uninfected, not separated). Specimen: gamma-delta T cells from blood.

CDR3 in DNA: TGTGCCTGTGACAGCCTGGCTGGGGGGGACTCTGCAACTCTCAGCGTACCCGATAAACTCATCTTT. This codes for CACDSLAGGDSATLSVPDKLIF. The chain is built from TRDV2 and TRDJ1, with TRDD3 identical over 7 bases. The J gene was not available in TCRdb and was assigned here by matching the DNA to germline segments. Looked up from germline, CDR1 is GEAIGNYY and CDR2 is EKD. V was clipped by 2 bases and J by 3 bases; unmatched bases: 29. This CDR3 has 22 amino acids.